A selection of T cell receptor beta chains follows, all from one sample in a study of T cell repertoires in cytomegalovirus infection. TCRdb re-called the reads through MiXCR, storing one row per CDR3 protein. Of 300,000 to 400,000 distinct CDR3 sequences in the sample, about a sixth were seen once. The sequencing input was PBMCs. These receptors were obtained from a human donor in good health (CMV status not recorded). Some clones in this sample may be carry-over from other donors' samples. The CDR3 runs from the conserved cysteine through the conserved F or W. A D gene is named only where the DNA matches it firmly. Clone size is stated in some rows and not others, as once, few, many or a class when expanded.

CDR3nt,CDR3aa,abundance,d_gene,j_gene,v_gene
TGTGCCAGCAGCTTGGCAACAGGGGGTTCAAGCGAGCAGTACTTC,CASSLATGGSSEQYF,-,TRBD1,TRBJ2-7,TRBV5-4
TGTGCCAGCAGCGCAGGGGCCGGGACTAACTATGGCTACACCTTC,CASSAGAGTNYGYTF,few,-,TRBJ1-2,TRBV9
TGTGCCAGCAGCCAACGACAGGGTTCTATGTACGAGCAGTACTTC,CASSQRQGSMYEQYF,many,TRBD1,TRBJ2-7,TRBV7-9
TGCAGTGCTAGCCGGCCGGGAGGGTCCGATGAAAAACTGTTTTTT,CSASRPGGSDEKLFF,-,-,TRBJ1-4,TRBV20-1
TGTGCCAGCAGCTTAGCGGCAGTAGCCTACAATGAGCAGTTCTTC,CASSLAAVAYNEQFF,many,-,TRBJ2-1,TRBV7-2
TGCGCCAGCAGCCCGAAAAAGGGGACAGGGGTTAACACTGAAGCTTTCTTT,CASSPKKGTGVNTEAFF,-,TRBD1,TRBJ1-1,TRBV4-3
TGTGCCAGCAGTTACGCGGGAGTCCCTTCGGGGCAGTTCTTC,CASSYAGVPSGQFF,few,TRBD2,TRBJ2-1,TRBV6-2/TRBV6-3
TGTGCCAGCAGTCTGACATTCAGCTCCTATAATTCACCCCTCCACTTT,CASSLTFSSYNSPLHF,few,-,TRBJ1-6,TRBV27
TGTGCCAGCAGCTCATGGCCGGTTAACTATGGCTACACCTTC,CASSSWPVNYGYTF,-,-,TRBJ1-2,TRBV7-2
TGTGCCAGCAGTGGGAAAGGGGATATCACTGAAGCTTTCTTT,CASSGKGDITEAFF,many,-,TRBJ1-1,TRBV6-1
TGTGCCAGCAGTTTGATGTGGACGGCACCCGGGCCCCAGCATTTT,CASSLMWTAPGPQHF,-,-,TRBJ1-5,TRBV28
TGTGCCAGCAGCTTTTTTCAGGTCGTAGGATACAATGAGCAGTTCTTC,CASSFFQVVGYNEQFF,-,-,TRBJ2-1,TRBV11-2
TGTGCCAGCAGTCCCCGTTTCCAGGGTATGAACACTGAAGCTTTCTTT,CASSPRFQGMNTEAFF,few,-,TRBJ1-1,TRBV28
TGTGCCAGCAGCTTAGGGCAGGGCGATGGGGAAGAGACCCAGTACTTC,CASSLGQGDGEETQYF,many,-,TRBJ2-5,TRBV7-2
TGCGCCAGCAGCCAACCGTCCCGGGACAGGGCTGGAAACACCATATATTTT,CASSQPSRDRAGNTIYF,-,TRBD1,TRBJ1-3,TRBV4-1
TGTGCCAGCAGTCGGTCGGGCCCCTCTTCTGGAAACACCATATATTTT,CASSRSGPSSGNTIYF,few,-,TRBJ1-3,TRBV6-6
TGTGCCAGCAGCTTAGGCCTAGCGGAGAGCACAGATACGCAGTATTTT,CASSLGLAESTDTQYF,many,TRBD2,TRBJ2-3,TRBV7-8
TGTGCCAGCAGTGAGCAGACAGGACAAGAGACCCAGTACTTC,CASSEQTGQETQYF,-,-,TRBJ2-5,TRBV2
TGTGCCAGCAGCTTTTCTAAGATGGGGAGGCAGTATTTT,CASSFSKMGRQYF,few,-,TRBJ2-3,TRBV11-2
TGTGCCAGCAGTTTCGGGACTAGCGGGACCTACGAGCAGTACTTC,CASSFGTSGTYEQYF,few,TRBD2,TRBJ2-7,TRBV27
TGTGCCAGCAGCTCCAGGGGGGGGGACGAGCAGTACTTC,CASSSRGGDEQYF,many,-,TRBJ2-7,TRBV7-2
TGTGCCAGCAGGAACCGGGACAGGGGCGCCGAGCAGTACTTC,CASRNRDRGAEQYF,-,TRBD1,TRBJ2-7,TRBV27
TGTGCCAGCAGCTTAGGGGCGGATAGCGGCACAGATACGCAGTATTTT,CASSLGADSGTDTQYF,few,-,TRBJ2-3,TRBV7-6
TGTGCCTGGAGTACAACAGGGGCGTTAAATTCACCCCTCCACTTT,CAWSTTGALNSPLHF,-,TRBD1,TRBJ1-6,TRBV30
TGTGCCAGCACCCGAGGGGACCGCGGCTACGAGCAGTACTTC,CASTRGDRGYEQYF,-,-,TRBJ2-7,TRBV7-3
TGTGCCAGCAGCCAACAGCGGGGGCAGAGTGATACGCAGTATTTT,CASSQQRGQSDTQYF,-,TRBD2,TRBJ2-3,TRBV4-2
TGCGCCAGCTCCTTATACACTAGCGGGAGCTACAATGAGCAGTTCTTC,CASSLYTSGSYNEQFF,-,TRBD2,TRBJ2-1,TRBV10-2
TGTGCCAGCAGTTTAACTGACAGGGGATACGAGCAGTACTTC,CASSLTDRGYEQYF,-,TRBD1,TRBJ2-7,TRBV12-3/TRBV12-4
TGTGCCAGCAGTTCCTACAGGGGGCTGACCACTGAAGCTTTCTTT,CASSSYRGLTTEAFF,many,TRBD1,TRBJ1-1,TRBV6-5
TGTGCCAGCAGTGACGCAAGGACAGGGACCGCCGGGGAGCTGTTTTTT,CASSDARTGTAGELFF,few,TRBD1,TRBJ2-2,TRBV25-1
TGCGCCAGCAGCCAAGAGGGGGCAGGATTCAATTCACCCCTCCACTTT,CASSQEGAGFNSPLHF,-,-,TRBJ1-6,TRBV4-1
TGCGCCAGCCGGGAGGATGGGGTCGGAGTTTCACCCCTCCACTTT,CASREDGVGVSPLHF,-,-,TRBJ1-6,TRBV5-1
TGTGCCAGCAGTGACAGTCCCACCGGAGACTATGGCTACACCTTC,CASSDSPTGDYGYTF,many,-,TRBJ1-2,TRBV2
TGTGCCAGCAGTCGCGCCGGACAGGGAAGGCTTGGCGAGCAGTACTTC,CASSRAGQGRLGEQYF,few,TRBD1,TRBJ2-7,TRBV6-1
TGTGCCAGCAGGGGGACAGGGTCCTACAATGAGCAGTTCTTC,CASRGTGSYNEQFF,-,TRBD1,TRBJ2-1,TRBV2
TGTGCCAGCAGGGACAGGGCATCTGAAGCTTTCTTT,CASRDRASEAFF,few,TRBD1,TRBJ1-1,TRBV6-2/TRBV6-3
TGTGCCAGCAGCCCTACCACGGGTTACTACGAGCAGTACTTC,CASSPTTGYYEQYF,many,-,TRBJ2-7,TRBV7-2
TGTGCCAGCAGAATGCTAGCGACACAAGAGACCCAGTACTTC,CASRMLATQETQYF,few,-,TRBJ2-5,TRBV27
TGTGCCAGCAGCCCCTTGGGAACAGATACGCAGTATTTT,CASSPLGTDTQYF,many,-,TRBJ2-3,TRBV12-3/TRBV12-4
TGTGCCAGCAGTGCGGACAGGGGGCTAATCGAGAACACCTTC,CASSADRGLIENTF,-,TRBD1,TRBJ1-2,TRBV12-3/TRBV12-4
TGTGCCAGCAGTCTGGAGGTCGGGGCCTACAATGAGCAGTTCTTC,CASSLEVGAYNEQFF,few,-,TRBJ2-1,TRBV6-4
TGTGCCATCAGTGAGGGCCAGTCAAATGAGCAGTTCTTC,CAISEGQSNEQFF,-,-,TRBJ2-1,TRBV10-3
TGTGCCAGCAACGGCCCCTTCAATAATTCACCCCTCCACTTT,CASNGPFNNSPLHF,many,-,TRBJ1-6,TRBV7-2
TGTGCCAGCAGCGCCGGGACAGGGGACCTTTTGGACAATGAGCAGTTCTTC,CASSAGTGDLLDNEQFF,few,TRBD1,TRBJ2-1,TRBV5-5
TGTGCCAGCAGCTTAGATCCCTCAGGAGAGACCCAGTACTTC,CASSLDPSGETQYF,many,-,TRBJ2-5,TRBV7-2
TGTGCCGGTAGTTCCCAGCAGGGGGGTAACTATGGCTACACCTTC,CAGSSQQGGNYGYTF,few,TRBD1,TRBJ1-2,TRBV28
TGTGCCAGCAGCTCCGGGACTAGCAATGATCCGGGGGCAGATACGCAGTATTTT,CASSSGTSNDPGADTQYF,few,TRBD2,TRBJ2-3,TRBV11-2
TGTGCCATCAGTGCGACTGGGGTGGCAGATACGCAGTATTTT,CAISATGVADTQYF,many,-,TRBJ2-3,TRBV10-3
TGTGCCAGCAGCTTAGGTCCGGGACGTAACTACGAGCAGTACTTC,CASSLGPGRNYEQYF,many,-,TRBJ2-7,TRBV7-9
TGTGCCAGTAGTGATGTCCGGGACGCAATCTCCTACGAGCAGTACTTC,CASSDVRDAISYEQYF,-,-,TRBJ2-7,TRBV19
TGTGCCAGCAGCTATACAGGGGTGAACACTGAAGCTTTCTTT,CASSYTGVNTEAFF,many,TRBD1,TRBJ1-1,TRBV7-9
TGCAGCTGCAGAGACGGGAATTCACCCCTCCACTTT,CSCRDGNSPLHF,once,-,TRBJ1-6,TRBV29-1
TGTGCCAGCAGTTTACCCCGGGACCCCCACGAGCAGTACTTC,CASSLPRDPHEQYF,many,-,TRBJ2-7,TRBV12-3/TRBV12-4
TGTGCCAGCAGCTCCATCCCCGGGGCAGATTACTACGAGCAGTACTTC,CASSSIPGADYYEQYF,few,-,TRBJ2-7,TRBV7-8
TGTACCAGTCGAGCTGGACAGCCCGGAGAGACCCAGTACTTC,CTSRAGQPGETQYF,-,-,TRBJ2-5,TRBV18